This TCR beta chain was sequenced for a study of neurological immune-mediated disorders. The time point here: longitudinal time-point 1 (baseline). 2 million PBMCs stored at -80 C were the source of the unsorted libraries. This clonotype was counted between two and nine times. TCRdb redid the calling of the 5' RACE reads with MiXCR, one entry per CDR3 protein. The sample comprises about 50,000 distinct CDR3 sequences, roughly 10% of which are singletons, and 1.6% rests with the top ten. The specimen sequenced was PBMCs. The sequence came from a woman in her forties in good health.

The CDR3 protein is CASRQPGASTDTQYF. CDR3 bases: TGCGCCAGCAGACAACCCGGGGCGAGCACAGATACGCAGTATTTT. The chain links TRBV5-1 to TRBJ2-3; D is tentatively TRBD1 or TRBD2 (5 bases each). Looked up from germline, CDR1 is SGHRS and CDR2 is YFSETQ. Trimming removed 5 bases from V and 0 bases from J, with 13 bases in between. The CDR3 has 15 residues.